This is a list of T cell receptor beta chains from one sample in a study of cytomegalovirus exposure and HLA in healthy donors. Clones were sequenced by immunoSEQ multiplex PCR, and TCRdb holds only the in-frame ones, with some missing. Found here are approximately 40,000 clones; the top ten clones hold more than 1.5%. The sequenced material came from PBMCs. Every receptor here comes from a woman in her 30s in good health and CMV-seronegative. Both conserved end residues are part of each CDR3. A D gene is named only where the DNA matches it firmly.

J gene | D gene | V gene | CDR3 DNA | CDR3 protein
TRBJ1-2 | - | TRBV10-3 | TGTGCCATCAGTGTGGACAGCTATGGCTACACCTTC | CAISVDSYGYTF
TRBJ2-5 | - | TRBV5-1 | TGCGCCAGCAGTTTGAGCGGCAGAAGAGGGGAGACCCAGTACTTC | CASSLSGRRGETQYF
TRBJ2-7 | - | TRBV18 | TGTGCCAGCTCATCCTACTCCTACGAGCAGTACTTC | CASSSYSYEQYF
TRBJ1-5 | - | TRBV30 | TGTGCCTGGGCGATGACAGACAATCAGCCCCAGCATTTT | CAWAMTDNQPQHF
TRBJ2-7 | TRBD1 | TRBV6-5 | TGTGCCAGCAGTTACTCCGGGACAGGGGGCTGGGAGCAGTACTTC | CASSYSGTGGWEQYF
TRBJ1-3 | - | TRBV9 | TGTGCCAGCAGCACTGGACGGCCCCAGGGAACCATATATTTT | CASSTGRPQGTIYF
TRBJ2-1 | - | TRBV6-1 | TGTGCCAGCAGTGGGTCGGAGGGCCTCCATGAGCAGTTCTTC | CASSGSEGLHEQFF
TRBJ2-5 | - | TRBV5-1 | TGCGCCAGCAGCTTGGCCTACCAAGAGACCCAGTACTTC | CASSLAYQETQYF
TRBJ1-1 | - | TRBV2 | TGTGCCAGCAGCAGGAACACTGAAGCTTTCTTT | CASSRNTEAFF
TRBJ1-2 | - | TRBV19 | TGTGCCAGTAGCCTGGTCGGAGGAATCCGGGGGGGCTACACCTTC | CASSLVGGIRGGYTF
TRBJ1-1 | - | TRBV11-2 | TGTGCCAGCAGCTTTAGGGGGGGGAACACTGAAGCTTTCTTT | CASSFRGGNTEAFF
TRBJ2-5 | - | TRBV30 | TGTGCCTGGAGCACGGGACTCGTGGAGACCCAGTACTTC | CAWSTGLVETQYF
TRBJ1-2 | - | TRBV7-8 | TGTGCCAGCAGCTTAGGGGGCAGGGCCTCGACCTATGGCTACACCTTC | CASSLGGRASTYGYTF